Listed here are 8 T cell receptor beta chains from one sample, sequenced in a study of blood T cell repertoires in COVID-19. Sequencing used immunoSEQ multiplex PCR; TCRdb keeps in-frame clones, though not all of them. Counted here are under 300,000 clones, about 80% occurring once; the ten biggest clones make up roughly 2%. Sequences were obtained from peripheral blood. The receptors were gathered from a man aged 30 to 45 who had recovered from COVID-19.

The V and J genes are TRBV6-5 and TRBJ1-3; 9 bases align to TRBD1. This CDR3 contains 13 residues. V dropped 6 bases and J dropped 6; count of bases not matched to a gene: 3. The germline CDR1 and CDR2 sequences are MNHEY and SVGAGI. This CDR3 is CASRKQGANTIYF. The CDR3 nucleotides read TGTGCCAGCAGAAAACAGGGGGCAAACACCATATATTTT.

J is TRBJ1-2 and V is TRBV3-1 (or the pseudogene TRBV3-2); 7 bases are a match to TRBD1. Unmatched junction bases numbered 8, after V lost 0 bases and J lost 1 base. This CDR3 region has 17 residues. The germline V gene has CDR1 LGHDT and CDR2 YNNKEL (reference sequence). CDR3 in DNA: TGTGCCAGCAGCCAAGAAGATCGGGACAGCTATAACTATGGCTACACCTTC. Translating gives CASSQEDRDSYNYGYTF.

The V call is TRBV6-6, the J call TRBJ1-5, with 8 bases identical to TRBD1. This CDR3 is built from 13 residues. V was clipped by 6 bases and J by 6 bases; unmatched bases: 4. Germline V CDR1 and CDR2: MNHNY, SVGAGI (reference sequence). DNA for the CDR3: TGTGCCAGCAGAGACAGGGGTTTTCAGCCCCAGCATTTT. Protein product: CASRDRGFQPQHF.

The chain couples TRBV5-3 to TRBJ2-2; perhaps TRBD1 as D (6 bases). TRBV5-3 is assigned to the ORF class and has an uncertain function. V was cut by 0 bases and J by 1 base, with 10 bases left in between. This CDR3 comprises 16 residues. The CDR3 loop reads CARSLAGQLNTGELFF. Written as DNA, the CDR3 is TGTGCCAGAAGCTTGGCTGGACAGCTGAACACCGGGGAGCTGTTTTTT.

The CDR3 region has the DNA TGTGCCAGTCGCGGATACAGGGAAGGCGAGCAGTACTTC. It specifies CASRGYREGEQYF. The chain has TRBV6-5 and TRBJ2-7; D is possibly TRBD1 (6 bases). This CDR3 contains 13 residues. V shed 9 bases and J shed 6 bases, with 18 bases lying between them. Per the germline V gene, CDR1 is MNHEY and CDR2 is SVGAGI.

This chain uses TRBV28 with TRBJ1-2; tentatively, D is TRBD1 (5 bases). From germline, CDR1 is MDHEN and CDR2 SYDVKM. The V and J ends lost 3 bases and 6 bases respectively, with 17 bases between them. This CDR3 is built from 15 residues. CDR3 in amino acids: CASSFGDSRRDGYTF. The CDR3 region has the DNA TGTGCCAGCAGTTTCGGAGACAGCCGGAGAGATGGCTACACCTTC.

The chain couples TRBV5-1 to TRBJ2-5, with D perhaps matching TRBD2 (5 bases). Germline loops: CDR1 SGHRS, CDR2 YFSETQ. Deletions cut 5 bases from V and 8 bases from J, with 16 bases between. This CDR3 contains 13 residues. DNA for the CDR3: TGCGCCAGCAGGCCCCCTGCGGGTGAAACCCAGTACTTC. Amino acids: CASRPPAGETQYF.

The chain recombines TRBV2 with TRBJ2-3; D gene unclear. CDR3 length: 15 amino acids. Germline CDR1 SNHLY, CDR2 FYNNEI. V lost 6 bases to trimming and J lost 5 bases, with 18 bases between them. The CDR3 sequence: CASRVQSISEDTQYF. As DNA, the CDR3 is TGTGCCAGCAGGGTACAGAGCATTTCGGAAGATACGCAGTATTTT.